This T cell receptor beta chain was captured by sequencing in a study of post-analysis software for immune sequencing data (dated by TCRdb to 2013 to 2016). About the investigation overall: Disease courses on record covered relapsing-remitting, secondary progressive and progressive-relapsing multiple sclerosis, though some patients had no subtype annotation. Patient repertoires were compared against around twelve previously published healthy control repertoires from donors aged about 6 to 25 years. A subset of samples was prepared in parallel using single-end sample barcoding, then pooled and co-amplified after Illumina adapter ligation. What the authors observed across the whole study: Significantly lower normalized Chao1 diversity was found in multiple sclerosis patients than in controls, suggesting substantial peripheral T-cell clonal expansion. When samples were clustered directly using the F measure, samples prepared in the same batch co-clustered strongly, which prompted a batch-effect correction. Significantly higher frequencies in patients than in controls were found for five or six TRBV segments, including TRBV5-6, TRBV5-1 and TRBV20-1. The multiple sclerosis patient group was slightly younger than the control group.

To demonstrate the VDJtools post-analysis software, TCR beta repertoires were profiled from the peripheral blood of more than ten young patients with multiple sclerosis. The multiple sclerosis patients were children and adolescents ranging in age from 6 to 15 years. Library preparation was by PCR. Sequencing was carried out with an Illumina HiSeq 2500. Unique molecular identifiers were incorporated into TCR beta cDNA libraries to reduce PCR and sequencing biases. Per 1 to 10 million input T cells, around 500,000 cDNA molecules were obtained, such that each molecule approximated one T cell. The patient libraries were prepared and sequenced using the same protocol as the earlier healthy control dataset. Samples belonging to the same batch were prepared together, multiplexed and sequenced on a shared HiSeq lane. The authors processed their data as follows. Raw barcoded reads were processed with MIGEC, discarding single-read molecular identifier groups before consensus assembly and CDR3 extraction. Clonotype tables were post-analysed with VDJtools, and diversity was normalized by down-sampling all datasets to the smallest sample size. Repertoire overlap clustering matched CDR3 amino acid but not nucleotide sequences to correct batch-related cross-sample contamination. TCRdb trimmed public reads at Q25 via fastp, called clones via MiXCR and kept in-frame beta chains. Rows matching on CDR3 protein sequence are summarized as one entry with the most common DNA and genes. Here the V and J calls rest on TCRdb's processing, not on the authors' analysis. Counted in this sample were hundreds of thousands of distinct CDR3 sequences; 59% of them appeared once. 11% of the sample lies in the top ten.

Including the terminal cysteine and phenylalanine, the CDR3 comprises 13 residues. Only the CDR3 region is kept as DNA, spanning 39 bases read in frame from base 1. The V end loses 6 bases and the J end loses 4 bases, and a stretch of 13 bases separates them. This clonotype was recorded a few times. Its antigen remains undetermined. Per-nucleotide qualities are absent, and no much larger clonotype sits a single base away. This clonotype was obtained from a girl aged 2-10 years with multiple sclerosis. The sequence links TRBV12-3 or TRBV12-4 to TRBJ2-7; TRBD2 is possibly the D segment (6 matching bases). The sequenced material came from blood. The nucleotide sequence reads as follows: TGTGCCAGCAGCCGTAGCGGCCCGTACGAGCAGTACTTC. It translates as CASSRSGPYEQYF.